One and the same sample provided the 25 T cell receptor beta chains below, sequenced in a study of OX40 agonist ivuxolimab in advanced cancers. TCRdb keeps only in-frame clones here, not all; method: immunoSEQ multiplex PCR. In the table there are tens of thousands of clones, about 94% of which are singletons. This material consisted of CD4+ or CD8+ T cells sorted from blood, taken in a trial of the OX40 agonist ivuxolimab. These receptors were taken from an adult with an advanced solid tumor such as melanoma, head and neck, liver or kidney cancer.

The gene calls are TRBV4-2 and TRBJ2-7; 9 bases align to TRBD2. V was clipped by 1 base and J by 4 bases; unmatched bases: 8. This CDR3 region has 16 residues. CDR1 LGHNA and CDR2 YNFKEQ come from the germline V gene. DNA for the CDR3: TGTGCCAGCAGCCAAGGGGTAGCGGGAGCGGGGTACGAGCAGTACTTC. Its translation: CASSQGVAGAGYEQYF.

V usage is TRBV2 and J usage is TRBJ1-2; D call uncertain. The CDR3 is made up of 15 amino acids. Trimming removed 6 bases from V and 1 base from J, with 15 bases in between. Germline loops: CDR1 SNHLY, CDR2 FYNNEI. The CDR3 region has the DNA TGTGCCAGCAGGGTCTCCGGGCCTCTTAACTATGGCTACACCTTC. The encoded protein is CASRVSGPLNYGYTF.

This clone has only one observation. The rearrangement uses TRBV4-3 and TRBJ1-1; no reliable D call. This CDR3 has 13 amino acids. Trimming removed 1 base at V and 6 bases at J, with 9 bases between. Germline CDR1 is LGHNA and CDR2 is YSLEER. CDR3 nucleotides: TGCGCCAGCAGCCAAGGATATAGCGCTGAAGCTTTCTTT. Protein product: CASSQGYSAEAFF.

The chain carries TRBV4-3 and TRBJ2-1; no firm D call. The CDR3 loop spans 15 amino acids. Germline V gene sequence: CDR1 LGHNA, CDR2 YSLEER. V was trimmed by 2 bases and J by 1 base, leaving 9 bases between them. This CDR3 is CASSQSFQSYNEQFF. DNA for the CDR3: TGCGCCAGCAGCCAAAGTTTCCAGTCCTACAATGAGCAGTTCTTC.

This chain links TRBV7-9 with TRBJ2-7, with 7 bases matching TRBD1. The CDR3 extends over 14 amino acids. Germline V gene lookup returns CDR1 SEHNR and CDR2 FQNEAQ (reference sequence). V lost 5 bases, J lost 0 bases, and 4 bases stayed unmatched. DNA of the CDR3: TGTGCCAGCAGCCCACGACAGGGCTCCTACGAGCAGTACTTC. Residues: CASSPRQGSYEQYF.

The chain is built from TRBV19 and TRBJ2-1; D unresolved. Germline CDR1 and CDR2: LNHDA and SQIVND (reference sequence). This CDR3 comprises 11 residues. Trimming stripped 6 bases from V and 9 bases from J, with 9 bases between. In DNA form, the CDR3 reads TGTGCCAGTAGGTTCCGTTTTGAGCAGTTCTTC. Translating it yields CASRFRFEQFF.

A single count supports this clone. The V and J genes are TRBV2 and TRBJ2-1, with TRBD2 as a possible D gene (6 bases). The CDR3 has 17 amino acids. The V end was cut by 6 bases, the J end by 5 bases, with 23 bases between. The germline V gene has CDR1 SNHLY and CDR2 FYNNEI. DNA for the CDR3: TGTGCCAGCAGGGAAAGACTCCGGGACTCGGTCAACAATGAGCAGTTCTTC. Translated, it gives CASRERLRDSVNNEQFF.

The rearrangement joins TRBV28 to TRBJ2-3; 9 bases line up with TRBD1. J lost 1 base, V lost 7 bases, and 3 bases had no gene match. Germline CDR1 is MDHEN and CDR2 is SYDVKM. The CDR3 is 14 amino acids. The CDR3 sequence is CASTWTGGTDTQYF. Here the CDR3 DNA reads TGTGCCAGCACCTGGACAGGGGGCACAGATACGCAGTATTTT. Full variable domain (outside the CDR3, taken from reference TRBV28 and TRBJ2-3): DVKVTQSSRYLVKRTGEKVFLECVQDMDHENMFWYRQDPGLGLRLIYFSYDVKMKEKGDIPEGYSVSREKKERFSLILESASTNQTSMYLCASTWTGGTDTQYFGPGTRLTVL.

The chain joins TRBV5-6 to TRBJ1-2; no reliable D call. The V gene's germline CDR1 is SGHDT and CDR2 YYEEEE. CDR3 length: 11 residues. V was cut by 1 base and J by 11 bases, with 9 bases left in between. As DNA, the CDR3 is TGTGCCAGCAGCTTGATCGCAAGTTACACCTTC. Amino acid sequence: CASSLIASYTF.

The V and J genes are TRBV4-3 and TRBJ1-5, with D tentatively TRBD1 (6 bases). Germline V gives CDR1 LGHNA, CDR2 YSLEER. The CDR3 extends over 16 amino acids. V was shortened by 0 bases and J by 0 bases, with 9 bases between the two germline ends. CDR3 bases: TGCGCCAGCAGCCAAGACCGACAGGTTAGCAATCAGCCCCAGCATTTT. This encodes CASSQDRQVSNQPQHF.

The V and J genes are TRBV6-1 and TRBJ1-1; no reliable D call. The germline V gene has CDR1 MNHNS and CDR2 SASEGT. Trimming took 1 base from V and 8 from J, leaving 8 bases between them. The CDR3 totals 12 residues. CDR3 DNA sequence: TGTGCCAGCAGTGAAGGTACTACAGAAGCTTTCTTT. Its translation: CASSEGTTEAFF.

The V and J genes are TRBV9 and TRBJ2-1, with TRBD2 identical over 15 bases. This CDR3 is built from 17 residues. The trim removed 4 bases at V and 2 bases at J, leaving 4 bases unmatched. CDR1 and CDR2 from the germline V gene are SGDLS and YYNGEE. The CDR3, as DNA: TGTGCCAGCAGCCCAGGACTAGCGGGAGGGACCTACAATGAGCAGTTCTTC. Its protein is CASSPGLAGGTYNEQFF. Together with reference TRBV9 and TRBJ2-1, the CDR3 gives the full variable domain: DSGVTQTPKHLITATGQRVTLRCSPRSGDLSVYWYQQSLDQGLQFLIQYYNGEERAKGNILERFSAQQFPDLHSELNLSSLELGDSALYFCASSPGLAGGTYNEQFFGPGTRLTVL.

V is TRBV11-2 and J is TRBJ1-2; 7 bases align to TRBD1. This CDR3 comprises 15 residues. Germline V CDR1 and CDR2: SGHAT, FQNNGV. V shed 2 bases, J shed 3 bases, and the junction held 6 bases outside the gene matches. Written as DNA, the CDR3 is TGTGCCAGCAGCTTATGGACAGGTCCATACTATGGCTACACCTTC. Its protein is CASSLWTGPYYGYTF.

The CDR3 spells CASSLARTGYTF. The CDR3 nucleotides are TGTGCCAGCAGTTTAGCCCGTACTGGCTACACCTTC. This rearrangement joins TRBV28 to TRBJ1-2; no clear D. The CDR3 has 12 amino acids. Between the trimmed V and J ends, which lost 2 bases and 7 bases, there was a span of 8 bases. From germline, CDR1 is MDHEN and CDR2 SYDVKM.

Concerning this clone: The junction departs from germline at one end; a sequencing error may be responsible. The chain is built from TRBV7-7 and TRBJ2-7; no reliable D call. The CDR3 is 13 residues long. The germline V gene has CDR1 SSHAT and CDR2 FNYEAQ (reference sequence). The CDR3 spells CASSLGGMSEQYF. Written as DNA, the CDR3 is TGTGCTAGCAGCTTAGGTGGTATGAGCGAGCAGTACTTC.

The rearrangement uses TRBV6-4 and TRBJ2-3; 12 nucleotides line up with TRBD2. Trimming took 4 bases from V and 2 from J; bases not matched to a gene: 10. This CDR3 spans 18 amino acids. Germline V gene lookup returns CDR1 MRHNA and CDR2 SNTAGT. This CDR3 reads CASSVTLAGGGNTDTQYF. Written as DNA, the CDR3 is TGTGCCAGCAGTGTGACACTAGCGGGAGGTGGAAACACAGATACGCAGTATTTT.

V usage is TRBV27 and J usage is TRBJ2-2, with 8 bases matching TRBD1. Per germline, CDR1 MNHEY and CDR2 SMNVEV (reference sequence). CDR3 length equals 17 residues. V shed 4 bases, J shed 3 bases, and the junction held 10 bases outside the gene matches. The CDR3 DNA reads TGTGCCAGCAGTTCCTCAGGGGGCTTTCGGTACACCGGGGAGCTGTTTTTT. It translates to CASSSSGGFRYTGELFF.

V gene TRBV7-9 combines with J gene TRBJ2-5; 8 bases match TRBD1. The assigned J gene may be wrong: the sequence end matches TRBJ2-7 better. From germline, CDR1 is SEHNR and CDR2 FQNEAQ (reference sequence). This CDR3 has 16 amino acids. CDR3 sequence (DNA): TGTGCCAGCAGCTTTGGAGGAACAGGGGGAACCTACGAGCAGTACTTC. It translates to CASSFGGTGGTYEQYF.

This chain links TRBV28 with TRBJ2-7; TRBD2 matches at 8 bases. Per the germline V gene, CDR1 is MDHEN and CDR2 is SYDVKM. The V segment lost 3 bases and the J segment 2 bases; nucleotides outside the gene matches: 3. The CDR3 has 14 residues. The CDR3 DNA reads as TGTGCCAGCAGTTTCACTAGCGGAGCCTACGAGCAGTACTTC. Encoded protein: CASSFTSGAYEQYF.

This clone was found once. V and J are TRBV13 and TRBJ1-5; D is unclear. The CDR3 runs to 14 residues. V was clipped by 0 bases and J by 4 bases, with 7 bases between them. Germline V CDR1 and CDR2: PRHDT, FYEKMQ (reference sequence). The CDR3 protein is CASSLGRRNQPQHF. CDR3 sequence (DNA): TGTGCCAGCAGCTTAGGACGGAGAAATCAGCCCCAGCATTTT.

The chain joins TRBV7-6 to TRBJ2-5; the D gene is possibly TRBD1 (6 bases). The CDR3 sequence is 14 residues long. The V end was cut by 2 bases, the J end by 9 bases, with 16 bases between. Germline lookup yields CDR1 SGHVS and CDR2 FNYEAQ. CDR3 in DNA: TGTGCCAGCAGCTTAACAGGCCCAAAGGGGGCCCAGTACTTC. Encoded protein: CASSLTGPKGAQYF.

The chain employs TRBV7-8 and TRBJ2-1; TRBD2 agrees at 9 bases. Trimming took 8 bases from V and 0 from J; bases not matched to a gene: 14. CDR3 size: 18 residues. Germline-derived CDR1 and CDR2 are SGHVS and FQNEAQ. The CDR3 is CASGLEVAGESSYNEQFF. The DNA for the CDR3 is TGTGCCAGCGGATTGGAAGTAGCGGGAGAAAGCTCCTACAATGAGCAGTTCTTC.

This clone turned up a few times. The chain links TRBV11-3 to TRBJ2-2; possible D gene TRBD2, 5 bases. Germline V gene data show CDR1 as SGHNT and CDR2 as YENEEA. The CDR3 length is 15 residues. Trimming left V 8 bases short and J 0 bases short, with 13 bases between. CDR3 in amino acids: CASGREGSNTGELFF. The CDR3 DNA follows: TGTGCCAGCGGGCGTGAGGGATCGAACACCGGGGAGCTGTTTTTT.

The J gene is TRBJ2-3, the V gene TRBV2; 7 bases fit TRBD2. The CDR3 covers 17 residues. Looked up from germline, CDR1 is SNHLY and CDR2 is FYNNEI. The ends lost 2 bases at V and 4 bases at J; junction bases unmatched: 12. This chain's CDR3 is CASSEFTAGFNADTQYF. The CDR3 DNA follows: TGTGCCAGCAGTGAATTCACAGCGGGATTCAACGCAGATACGCAGTATTTT.

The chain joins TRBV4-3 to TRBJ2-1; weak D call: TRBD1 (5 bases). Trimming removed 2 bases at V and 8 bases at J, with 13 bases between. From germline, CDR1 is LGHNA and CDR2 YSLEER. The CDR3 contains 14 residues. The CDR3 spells CASSQLGAPDEQFF. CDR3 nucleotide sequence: TGCGCCAGCAGCCAACTAGGGGCACCTGATGAGCAGTTCTTC.